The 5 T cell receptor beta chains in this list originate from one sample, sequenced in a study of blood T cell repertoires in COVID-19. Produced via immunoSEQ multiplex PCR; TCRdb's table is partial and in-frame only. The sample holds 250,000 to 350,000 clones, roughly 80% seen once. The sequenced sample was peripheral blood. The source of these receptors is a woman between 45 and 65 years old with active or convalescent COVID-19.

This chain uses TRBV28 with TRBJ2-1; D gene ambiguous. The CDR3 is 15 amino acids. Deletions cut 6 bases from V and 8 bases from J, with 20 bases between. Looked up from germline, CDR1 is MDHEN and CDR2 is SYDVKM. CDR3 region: CASSNPRVATDEQFF. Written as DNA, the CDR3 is TGTGCCAGCAGCAACCCCCGAGTAGCCACGGATGAGCAGTTCTTC. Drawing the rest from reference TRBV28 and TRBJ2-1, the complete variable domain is DVKVTQSSRYLVKRTGEKVFLECVQDMDHENMFWYRQDPGLGLRLIYFSYDVKMKEKGDIPEGYSVSREKKERFSLILESASTNQTSMYLCASSNPRVATDEQFFGPGTRLTVL.

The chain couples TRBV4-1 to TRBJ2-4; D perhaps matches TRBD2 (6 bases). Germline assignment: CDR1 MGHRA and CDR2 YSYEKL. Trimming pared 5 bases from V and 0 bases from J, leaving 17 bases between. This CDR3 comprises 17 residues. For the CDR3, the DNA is TGCGCCAGCAGCGGGGGGAGAGCGGGTGGAGCCAAAAACATTCAGTACTTC. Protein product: CASSGGRAGGAKNIQYF.

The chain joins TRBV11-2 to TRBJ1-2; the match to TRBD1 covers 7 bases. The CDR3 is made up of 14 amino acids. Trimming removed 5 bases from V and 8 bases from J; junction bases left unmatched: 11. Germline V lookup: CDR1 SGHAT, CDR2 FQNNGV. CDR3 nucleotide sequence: TGTGCCAGCAGCCCACGAACAGGGGTCTACGGCTACACCTTC. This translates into CASSPRTGVYGYTF.

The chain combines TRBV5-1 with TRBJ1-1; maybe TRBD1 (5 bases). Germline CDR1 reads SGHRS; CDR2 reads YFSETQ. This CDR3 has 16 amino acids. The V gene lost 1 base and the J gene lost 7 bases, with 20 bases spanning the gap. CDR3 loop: CASSLMAGQYGGEAFF. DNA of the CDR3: TGCGCCAGCAGCTTGATGGCAGGGCAGTATGGCGGTGAAGCTTTCTTT.

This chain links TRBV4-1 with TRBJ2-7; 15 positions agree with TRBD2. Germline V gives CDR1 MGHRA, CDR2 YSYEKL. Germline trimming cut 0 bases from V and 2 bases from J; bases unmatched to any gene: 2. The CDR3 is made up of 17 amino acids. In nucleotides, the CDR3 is TGCGCCAGCAGCCAAGATCGGACTAGCGGGAGGGCCTACGAGCAGTACTTC. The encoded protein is CASSQDRTSGRAYEQYF.